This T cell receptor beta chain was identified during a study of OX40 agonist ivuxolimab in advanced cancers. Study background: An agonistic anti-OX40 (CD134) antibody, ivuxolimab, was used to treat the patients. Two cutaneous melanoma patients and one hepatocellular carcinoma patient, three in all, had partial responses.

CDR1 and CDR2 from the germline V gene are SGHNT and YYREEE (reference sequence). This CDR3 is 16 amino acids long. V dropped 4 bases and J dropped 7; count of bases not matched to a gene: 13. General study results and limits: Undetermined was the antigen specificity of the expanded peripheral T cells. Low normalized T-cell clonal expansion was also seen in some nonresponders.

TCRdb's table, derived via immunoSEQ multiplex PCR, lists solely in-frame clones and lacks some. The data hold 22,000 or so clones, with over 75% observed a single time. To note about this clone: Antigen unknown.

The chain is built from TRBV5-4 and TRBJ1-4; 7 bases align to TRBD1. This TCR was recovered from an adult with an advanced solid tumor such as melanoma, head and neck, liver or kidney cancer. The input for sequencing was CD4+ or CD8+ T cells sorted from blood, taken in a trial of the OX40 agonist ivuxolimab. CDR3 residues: CASSQDSGRGLEKLFF. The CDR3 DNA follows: TGTGCCAGCAGCCAAGATTCGGGGAGGGGGCTTGAAAAACTGTTTTTT.